One TCR beta chain is described in this entry. Its target is unknown. This entry is derived from a study of T cells after yellow fever vaccination. The V end lost 8 bases, the J end lost 3 bases, and 14 bases lay between the germline ends. The CDR3 extends over 13 amino acids. TCRdb re-derived calls from the 5' RACE reads in MiXCR, one entry per CDR3 protein. Of just under 600,000 distinct CDR3 sequences detected, less than 15% appear once; the ten largest clones hold around an eighth. Study-level points and caveats: Only a small proportion of the clonotypes turned up in both the CD4 and the CD8 compartments, likely arising from convergent recombination.

The receptor's source is a man between 25 and 39 years old who received the YFV17D yellow fever vaccine. Sequencing used PBMCs, obtained on the day of the yellow fever booster vaccination. This chain uses TRBV12-3 or TRBV12-4 with TRBJ2-7; D is perhaps TRBD1 or TRBD2 (5 bases each). The CDR3: CASAVEGSYEQYF. The CDR3, as DNA: TGTGCCAGCGCGGTTGAGGGGAGCTACGAGCAGTACTTC.